The 5 T cell receptor beta chains in this list originate from one sample, sequenced in a study of identical twins. TCRdb itself ran the 5' RACE reads through MiXCR, one entry per CDR3 protein. The data contain 700,000 or so distinct CDR3 sequences, over 8.5% of them singletons. The sample was also linked to a second study, of yellow fever vaccine responses in identical twins.

Source material: PBMCs. The source is a young woman in good health.

This clonotype was detected once. The gene calls are TRBV28 and TRBJ2-3, with D perhaps being TRBD1 or TRBD2 (6 bases each). CDR3 length: 16 residues. CDR1 is MDHEN and CDR2 is SYDVKM in the germline V gene. Trimming left V 0 bases short and J 1 base short, with 11 bases between. CDR3 bases: TGTGCCAGCAGTTTATGGGGGGCGGGACGCACAGATACGCAGTATTTT. Protein: CASSLWGAGRTDTQYF.

At least ten counts were recorded for this clonotype. The chain joins TRBV12-3 or TRBV12-4 to TRBJ2-2; TRBD1 is a possible D gene (5 bases). CDR3 length: 15 residues. V lost 3 bases and J lost 3, with 11 bases in between. Written as DNA, the CDR3 is TGTGCCAGCAGTTTGTGGGGCGCGGACACCGGGGAGCTGTTTTTT. This encodes CASSLWGADTGELFF.

The V gene is TRBV2, the J gene TRBJ2-7; D possibly corresponds to TRBD2 (7 bases). Per the germline V gene, CDR1 is SNHLY and CDR2 is FYNNEI. CDR3 size: 14 residues. V dropped 5 bases and J dropped 2 bases, with 13 bases sitting between them. The CDR3 DNA sequence: TGTGCCAGCAGTCAGGGGACTACTCCCTACGAGCAGTACTTC. It translates to CASSQGTTPYEQYF. The variable domain in full, completed from reference TRBV2 and TRBJ2-7, reads EPEVTQTPSHQVTQMGQEVILRCVPISNHLYFYWYRQILGQKVEFLVSFYNNEISEKSEIFDDQFSVERPDGSNFTLKIRSTKLEDSAMYFCASSQGTTPYEQYFGPGTRLTVT.

J is TRBJ2-5 and V is TRBV20-1; unclear D gene. Germline CDR1 is DFQATT and CDR2 is SNEGSKA (reference sequence). This CDR3 is 13 amino acids long. V was cut by 1 base and J by 5 bases, with 11 bases left in between. The CDR3 sequence: CSARVTGTETQYF. The CDR3 nucleotides read TGCAGTGCTAGAGTCACGGGTACGGAGACCCAGTACTTC.

This clonotype was found a few times. The rearrangement links TRBV28 to TRBJ1-2; a possible D gene is TRBD1 (5 bases). There are 14 residues in the CDR3. Germline assignment: CDR1 MDHEN and CDR2 SYDVKM. V lost 3 bases and J lost 3, with 11 bases in between. The CDR3 here is CASSLFGGDYGYTF. As DNA, the CDR3 is TGTGCCAGCAGTTTGTTCGGGGGAGACTATGGCTACACCTTC.